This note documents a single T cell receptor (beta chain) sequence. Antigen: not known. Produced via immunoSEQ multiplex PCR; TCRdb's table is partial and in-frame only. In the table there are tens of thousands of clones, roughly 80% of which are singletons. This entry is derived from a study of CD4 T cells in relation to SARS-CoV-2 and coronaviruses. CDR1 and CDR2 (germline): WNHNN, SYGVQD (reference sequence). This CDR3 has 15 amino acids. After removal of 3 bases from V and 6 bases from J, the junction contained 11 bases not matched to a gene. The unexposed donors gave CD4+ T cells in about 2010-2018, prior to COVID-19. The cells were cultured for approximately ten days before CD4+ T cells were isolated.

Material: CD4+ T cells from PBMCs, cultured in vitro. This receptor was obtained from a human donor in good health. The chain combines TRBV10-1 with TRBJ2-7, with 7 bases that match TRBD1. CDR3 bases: TGCGCCAGCAGTGAATTGAGACAGGGTCCTGGCGAGCAGTACTTC. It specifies CASSELRQGPGEQYF.